This is a list of T cell receptor beta chains from one sample in a study of T cell repertoires and Cas9 in healthy adults. Profiled with immunoSEQ multiplex PCR; TCRdb holds only in-frame clones, not every one. In the table there are some 21,000 clones, over 85% of which are singletons. The sequencing sample was made of CD4+ effector T cells (CD127+, CD25-, CD137-, CD154-) from PBMCs; culture status not recorded. These receptors all stem from a human donor in good health. CDR3s include the opening cysteine and the closing phenylalanine or tryptophan. The D gene is left open where the match is weak. Rows may omit the clone size; those that give it use once, few, many or a size class.

TRBV5-5	TRBD1	-	TRBJ1-5	CASSFTGESNQPQHF
TRBV2	TRBD1	-	-	CASSFGTGGYEQYF
TRBV5-5	TRBD2	-	TRBJ2-7	CASSLSASGVEQYF
TRBV6-4	-	-	TRBJ2-2	CASSREGGNTGELFF
TRBV5-1	TRBD1	once	TRBJ1-6	CASKSGTAFYNSPLHF
TRBV9	-	once	TRBJ1-5	CASSVSGEDYQPQHF
TRBV18	-	-	TRBJ1-3	CASSPRKHFSGNTIYF
TRBV19	TRBD1	-	TRBJ2-5	CASSKGQGGQTQYF
TRBV5-5	TRBD1	-	TRBJ1-4	CASSPGGTANEKLFF
TRBV6-6	TRBD1	-	TRBJ1-6	CASSPSTGVNSPLHF
TRBV25-1	-	-	TRBJ1-5	CASSDRQYNQPQHF
TRBV5-5	TRBD1	-	TRBJ2-7	CASSSSTGLSYEQYF
TRBV6-6	-	-	TRBJ1-2	CASSSGTNYGYTF
TRBV30	-	-	TRBJ1-1	CASSRTHTEAFF
TRBV6-1	-	-	TRBJ1-3	CASSVQRSGNTIYF
TRBV28	-	-	TRBJ1-4	CASSLTYSNEKLFF
TRBV18	TRBD1	-	TRBJ1-4	CASSLQQGSANEKLFF
TRBV9	-	-	TRBJ2-7	CASSVGSRSEQYF
TRBV7-9	-	-	TRBJ1-5	CASSTSQGGGNQPRHF
TRBV29-1	TRBD1	-	TRBJ2-3	CSIRQGGTDTQYF
TRBV18	TRBD1	-	TRBJ1-5	CASSSAQGSGQPQHF
TRBV25-1	TRBD2	-	TRBJ2-1	CASSEYRTSAGGEQFF
TRBV18	-	once	TRBJ1-3	CASSRRQVGNTIYF
TRBV5-1	-	-	TRBJ2-5	CASSLTGVGGETQYF
TRBV2	TRBD1	-	TRBJ1-1	CASSVDRDLGAFF
TRBV7-2	-	few	TRBJ2-2	CASSLDRTGELFF
TRBV29-1	-	-	TRBJ2-6	CSVGSGPGANVLTF
TRBV29-1	-	-	TRBJ2-1	CSVARDNEQFF
TRBV2	-	-	TRBJ2-3	CASSRDFTDTQYF
TRBV5-1	-	few	TRBJ1-5	CASSLDGDGNQPQHF
TRBV4-1	-	-	TRBJ1-6	CASSQERSRSYNSPLHF
TRBV5-1	TRBD1	-	TRBJ2-1	CASSTGQGSYNEQFF
TRBV6-4	TRBD2	-	TRBJ2-1	CASSKSGGTYNEQFF
TRBV28	TRBD1	-	TRBJ1-1	CASRNSDRAVRAFF
TRBV27	TRBD1	-	TRBJ2-4	CASRPRGLAKNIQYF
TRBV6-5	TRBD1	few	TRBJ1-6	CASSYQGENSPLHF
TRBV2	-	-	TRBJ1-6	CASSYASDGSPLHF
TRBV5-6	-	-	TRBJ1-5	CASSLYGTMPNQPQHF
TRBV28	TRBD1	-	TRBJ1-5	CASSFDGTGERGHF
TRBV5-1	-	-	TRBJ1-3	CASSLVQGNSGNTIYF
TRBV7-3	-	-	TRBJ2-3	CASGLGPKGTDTQYF
TRBV7-3	-	once	TRBJ2-2	CASSLSGLSTGELFF
TRBV7-6	-	-	TRBJ2-2	CASSLAGVTNTGELFF
TRBV18	-	once	TRBJ2-5	CASSPGRGQETQYF
TRBV28	-	few	TRBJ2-7	CASSSGTQHSYEQYF
TRBV6-6	-	-	TRBJ1-2	CASRQGIQGPYGYTF
TRBV10-3	-	-	TRBJ2-7	CAISADGIATRQYF
TRBV18	TRBD2	-	TRBJ2-2	CASKPRLATAGELFF
TRBV10-3	-	-	TRBJ2-3	CAISESRGGTDTQYF
TRBV6-1	-	-	TRBJ1-4	CASSEASGKTWKMGYEKLFF
TRBV18	-	-	TRBJ2-2	CASSPGTTTGELFF
TRBV5-1	-	-	TRBJ1-3	CASSLTGDSGNTIYF
TRBV6-5	TRBD1	-	TRBJ2-3	CASRPTGLSTDTQYF
TRBV13	-	-	TRBJ2-2	CASSDGWGGELFF
TRBV7-8	-	-	TRBJ2-3	CASSPPYRDGTDTQYF